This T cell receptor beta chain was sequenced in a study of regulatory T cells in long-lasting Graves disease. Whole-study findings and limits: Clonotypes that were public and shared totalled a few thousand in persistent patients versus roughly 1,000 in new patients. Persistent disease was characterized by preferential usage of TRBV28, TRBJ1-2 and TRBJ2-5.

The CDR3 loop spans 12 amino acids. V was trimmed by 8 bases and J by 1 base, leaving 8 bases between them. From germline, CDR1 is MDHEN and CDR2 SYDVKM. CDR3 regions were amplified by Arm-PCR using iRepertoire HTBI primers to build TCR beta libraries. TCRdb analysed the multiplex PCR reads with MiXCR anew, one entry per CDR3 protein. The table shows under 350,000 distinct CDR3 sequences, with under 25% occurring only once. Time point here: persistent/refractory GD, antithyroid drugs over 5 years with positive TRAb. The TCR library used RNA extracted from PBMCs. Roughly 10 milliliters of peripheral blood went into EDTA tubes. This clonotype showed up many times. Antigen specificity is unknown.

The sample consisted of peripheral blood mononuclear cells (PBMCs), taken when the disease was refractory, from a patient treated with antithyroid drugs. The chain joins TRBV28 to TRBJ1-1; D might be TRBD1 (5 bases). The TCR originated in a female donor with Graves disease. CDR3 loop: CASSQGNTEAFF. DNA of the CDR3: TGTGCCAGCTCTCAGGGGAACACTGAAGCTTTCTTT. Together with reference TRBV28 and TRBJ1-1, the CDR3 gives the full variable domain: DVKVTQSSRYLVKRTGEKVFLECVQDMDHENMFWYRQDPGLGLRLIYFSYDVKMKEKGDIPEGYSVSREKKERFSLILESASTNQTSMYLCASSQGNTEAFFGQGTRLTVV.